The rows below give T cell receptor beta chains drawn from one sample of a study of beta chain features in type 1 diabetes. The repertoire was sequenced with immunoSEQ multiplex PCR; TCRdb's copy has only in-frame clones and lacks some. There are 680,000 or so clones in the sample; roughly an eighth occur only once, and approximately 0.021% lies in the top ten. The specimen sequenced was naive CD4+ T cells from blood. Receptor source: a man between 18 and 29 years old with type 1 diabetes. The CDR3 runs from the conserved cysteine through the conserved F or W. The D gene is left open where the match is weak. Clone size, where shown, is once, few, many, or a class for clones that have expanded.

CDR3: CASSVVTEAFF
DNA: TGTGCCAGCAGCGTAGTCACTGAAGCTTTCTTT
V: TRBV9
J: TRBJ1-1
D: .
size: .

CDR3: CATTSTAGANVLTF
DNA: TGTGCCACCACCTCGACGGCTGGGGCCAACGTCCTGACTTTC
V: TRBV19
J: TRBJ2-6
D: .
size: few

CDR3: CAWNLGDGQFF
DNA: TGTGCCTGGAACCTCGGTGACGGGCAGTTCTTC
V: TRBV30
J: TRBJ2-1
D: .
size: .

CDR3: CASSLQGPGVDEQFF
DNA: TGCGCCAGCAGCTTGCAAGGACCCGGAGTGGATGAGCAGTTCTTC
V: TRBV5-1
J: TRBJ2-1
D: .
size: few

CDR3: CASSVYPGQGYEQYF
DNA: TGTGCCAGCAGCGTATACCCGGGACAGGGGTACGAGCAGTACTTC
V: TRBV9
J: TRBJ2-7
D: TRBD1
size: few

CDR3: CAWGSAGAVYF
DNA: TGTGCCTGGGGTTCTGCCGGTGCCGTGTACTTC
V: TRBV30
J: TRBJ2-7
D: .
size: .

CDR3: CASSREPGLNTGELFF
DNA: TGTGCCAGCAGCCGCGAGCCGGGACTCAACACCGGGGAGCTGTTTTTT
V: TRBV5-4
J: TRBJ2-2
D: .
size: few

CDR3: CASRSEEGNPGANVLTF
DNA: TGTGCCAGCAGAAGTGAAGAGGGAAACCCTGGGGCCAACGTCCTGACTTTC
V: TRBV2
J: TRBJ2-6
D: .
size: .

CDR3: CAWSAGLGELFF
DNA: TGTGCCTGGAGTGCGGGACTCGGGGAGCTGTTTTTT
V: TRBV30
J: TRBJ2-2
D: .
size: .

CDR3: CASSVGVTNTGELFF
DNA: TGTGCCAGCAGCGTAGGGGTGACCAACACCGGGGAGCTGTTTTTT
V: TRBV9
J: TRBJ2-2
D: .
size: few

CDR3: CASSEYYVDSEQYF
DNA: TGTGCCAGCAGTGAATATTATGTCGACAGCGAGCAGTACTTC
V: TRBV25-1
J: TRBJ2-7
D: .
size: few

CDR3: CASSPGQGLTEQYF
DNA: TGTGCCAGCAGCCCGGGACAGGGGCTGACCGAGCAGTACTTC
V: TRBV7-2
J: TRBJ2-7
D: TRBD1
size: .

CDR3: CAWSVKQGVSSGANVLTF
DNA: TGTGCCTGGAGTGTTAAACAGGGAGTTTCCTCTGGGGCCAACGTCCTGACTTTC
V: TRBV30
J: TRBJ2-6
D: .
size: few

CDR3: CAWKVIAGGPFEQYF
DNA: TGTGCCTGGAAGGTCATAGCGGGGGGGCCCTTCGAGCAGTACTTC
V: TRBV30
J: TRBJ2-7
D: TRBD2
size: .

CDR3: CASSVDPLDSYGYTF
DNA: TGTGCCAGCAGCGTAGACCCTTTGGACAGCTATGGCTACACCTTC
V: TRBV9
J: TRBJ1-2
D: .
size: few

CDR3: CSPLQRQEGSPLHF
DNA: TGCAGCCCCCTCCAGAGACAAGAAGGATCACCCCTCCACTTT
V: TRBV29-1
J: TRBJ1-6
D: .
size: few

CDR3: CAWIPAHYGYTF
DNA: TGTGCCTGGATTCCGGCCCACTATGGCTACACCTTC
V: TRBV30
J: TRBJ1-2
D: .
size: .

CDR3: CASSELEQETQYF
DNA: TGTGCCAGCAGCGAGTTGGAACAAGAGACCCAGTACTTC
V: TRBV7-9
J: TRBJ2-5
D: .
size: .

CDR3: CASSFDRPGLGAGGEQFF
DNA: TGTGCCAGCAGCTTTGACCGCCCGGGGTTAGGGGCCGGGGGGGAGCAGTTCTTC
V: TRBV7-2
J: TRBJ2-1
D: TRBD2
size: few

CDR3: CASSFEGGPSYGYTF
DNA: TGCGCCAGCAGCTTTGAAGGGGGACCCTCCTATGGCTACACCTTC
V: TRBV5-1
J: TRBJ1-2
D: .
size: .

CDR3: CAWRLNNSPLHF
DNA: TGTGCATGGAGATTAAATAATTCACCCCTCCACTTT
V: TRBV30
J: TRBJ1-6
D: .
size: .

CDR3: CASSRDRLTDTQYF
DNA: TGTGCCAGCAGCCGCGACCGGCTCACAGATACGCAGTATTTT
V: TRBV9
J: TRBJ2-3
D: .
size: .

CDR3: CASTLGQGATDTQYF
DNA: TGTGCCAGCACCTTGGGACAGGGGGCCACAGATACGCAGTATTTT
V: TRBV7-9
J: TRBJ2-3
D: TRBD1
size: few